A single sample is the source of the 21 T cell receptor beta chains below, sequenced in a study of regulatory T cells in long-lasting Graves disease. Time point here: newly diagnosed GD, antithyroid drugs for less than 3 months. RNA from PBMCs was the source of the TCR library. Both iRepertoire HTBI primers and Arm-PCR of CDR3 regions were used to build the TCR beta libraries. MiXCR was run by TCRdb on the multiplex PCR reads, yielding one entry per CDR3 protein. The data hold about 420,000 distinct CDR3 sequences, with roughly 17% observed a single time. The data were also submitted as part of a second study, on T cells in Graves' hyperthyroidism and ophthalmopathy.

This specimen consisted of peripheral blood mononuclear cells (PBMCs), obtained at new diagnosis, from a patient treated with antithyroid drugs. Receptor source: a woman in her late teens or twenties with Graves disease.

This clonotype was counted ten times or more. The chain carries TRBV28 and TRBJ1-2; D is perhaps TRBD1 (5 bases). V lost 6 bases and J lost 3, with 17 bases in between. The CDR3 spans 15 residues. Germline CDR1 is MDHEN and CDR2 is SYDVKM. The CDR3 DNA reads as TGTGCCAGCAGAACTCCAGGGCCTCCTTACTATGGCTACACCTTC. Translating it yields CASRTPGPPYYGYTF.

This clonotype has ten or more counts. The rearrangement joins TRBV7-2 to TRBJ1-6, with 8 bases lining up with TRBD1. Trimming cost V 5 bases and J 12 bases; bases outside gene matches: 18. Germline V lookup: CDR1 SGHTA, CDR2 FQGNSA. This CDR3 contains 17 residues. CDR3 amino acids: CASSDARTGRTSLPLHF. As DNA, the CDR3 is TGTGCCAGCAGCGACGCCCGGACAGGGCGGACGTCTTTACCCCTCCACTTT. Full variable domain (outside the CDR3, taken from reference TRBV7-2 and TRBJ1-6): GAGVSQSPSNKVTEKGKDVELRCDPISGHTALYWYRQSLGQGLEFLIYFQGNSAPDKSGLPSDRFSAERTGGSVSTLTIQRTQQEDSAVYLCASSDARTGRTSLPLHFGNGTRLTVT.

This clonotype was counted many times. The chain joins TRBV6-1 to TRBJ2-6; possibly TRBD1 for D (6 bases). The CDR3 extends over 14 amino acids. The V gene's germline CDR1 is MNHNS and CDR2 SASEGT. Trimming shortened V by 6 bases and J by 0 bases, and 6 bases separated the two germline ends. For the CDR3, the DNA is TGTGCCAGCAGGGGACACTCTGGGGCCAACGTCCTGACTTTC. This gives the protein CASRGHSGANVLTF.

In this sample, this clonotype turned up a few times. The rearrangement links TRBV30 to TRBJ1-5; 7 nucleotides line up with TRBD1. J was trimmed by 5 bases and V by 2 bases; bases with no gene match: 9. Germline V CDR1 and CDR2: GTSNPN, SVGIG (reference sequence). This CDR3 comprises 15 residues. The CDR3 DNA reads TGTGCCTGGAGTTCGGGGACAGCTTATGATCAGCCCCAGCATTTT. Protein product: CAWSSGTAYDQPQHF.

This sequence joins TRBV20-1 and TRBJ1-2; D gene ambiguous. The length of the CDR3 is 13 residues. V was cut by 1 base and J by 0 bases, with 6 bases left in between. Germline V gene sequence: CDR1 DFQATT, CDR2 SNEGSKA (reference sequence). CDR3 protein: CSARADSNYGYTF. The CDR3 DNA sequence: TGCAGTGCTAGAGCAGATTCTAACTATGGCTACACCTTC.

In this sample, this clonotype turned up many times. The chain joins TRBV7-6 to TRBJ2-7; 14 positions agree with TRBD2. J was trimmed by 0 bases and V by 1 base; bases with no gene match: 11. Germline values: CDR1 SGHVS, CDR2 FNYEAQ. The CDR3 runs 20 residues. The CDR3 DNA reads as TGTGCCAGCAGCTTAGAGGGACTAGCGGGAGCCTCAGGGCCCTCCTACGAGCAGTACTTC. Its protein is CASSLEGLAGASGPSYEQYF.

The V and J genes are TRBV2 and TRBJ1-5; 9 bases align to TRBD1. CDR3 length: 15 residues. V lost 3 bases and J lost 5; bases outside the gene matches: 5. Germline V gene lookup returns CDR1 SNHLY and CDR2 FYNNEI. CDR3 DNA sequence: TGTGCCAGCAGTGATAGGGACAGGGCCTATCAGCCCCAGCATTTT. Translation gives CASSDRDRAYQPQHF.

This clonotype came up many times. The J gene is TRBJ2-5, the V gene TRBV11-2; weak D call: TRBD1 (5 bases). Germline CDR1 SGHAT, CDR2 FQNNGV. V was cut by 2 bases and J by 4 bases, with 5 bases left in between. There are 12 residues in the CDR3. The CDR3 protein is CASSLRGETQYF. The CDR3 nucleotides read TGTGCCAGCAGCTTAAGGGGAGAGACCCAGTACTTC. The variable domain in full, with the rest retrieved from reference TRBV11-2 and TRBJ2-5, is EAGVAQSPRYKIIEKRQSVAFWCNPISGHATLYWYQQILGQGPKLLIQFQNNGVVDDSQLPKDRFSAERLKGVDSTLKIQPAKLEDSAVYLCASSLRGETQYFGPGTRLLVL.

On this clonotype: The junction does not match germline at one end; this may be a read error. The chain combines TRBV20-1 with TRBJ2-7; TRBD2 is a possible D gene (6 bases). Germline V gives CDR1 DFQATT, CDR2 SNEGSKA (reference sequence). CDR3 size: 12 residues. The CDR3 here is CSARGAAYGQYF. The CDR3, as DNA: TGCAGTGCCCGCGGGGCGGCCTACGGGCAGTACTTC.

The CDR3 DNA sequence: TGTGCCAGCAGCACTACTTTGGATGGGAGGACTAGCGGGCTGTACGAGCAGTACTTC. It translates to CASSTTLDGRTSGLYEQYF. The gene calls are TRBV7-9 and TRBJ2-7; the match to TRBD2 covers 11 bases. From germline, CDR1 is SEHNR and CDR2 FQNEAQ (reference sequence). V was pared by 5 bases and J by 4 bases, with 19 bases of the junction left unmatched. The CDR3 consists of 19 residues.

This clonotype appeared many times. This chain joins TRBV4-1 and TRBJ2-5, with 14 bases matching TRBD2. V gave up 5 bases and J gave up 7 bases; unmatched junction bases: 6. The CDR3 runs to 15 residues. Germline lookup yields CDR1 MGHRA and CDR2 YSYEKL. Written as DNA, the CDR3 is TGCGCCAGCAGCTCACCGGGACTAGCGGGAGTGACCCAGTACTTC. Translation gives CASSSPGLAGVTQYF.

The chain links TRBV12-3 or TRBV12-4 to TRBJ1-2; a weak D match, TRBD1 (5 bases). The CDR3 has 12 residues. V was trimmed by 7 bases and J by 6 bases, leaving 12 bases between them. The CDR3 loop reads CASNRGTHGYTF. CDR3 in DNA: TGTGCCAGCAATAGAGGGACCCATGGCTACACCTTC.

This clonotype was observed a handful of times. A read error is possible here, since a much larger clone lies one base away. This chain joins TRBV7-2 and TRBJ2-7, with D possibly called TRBD1 or TRBD2 (6 bases each). Germline CDR1 is SGHTA and CDR2 is FQGNSA. The CDR3 has 15 amino acids. The CDR3 nucleotides are TGTGCCAGCAGCTCCCGAGGGGGGACCTCCTACGAGCAGTGCTTC. Translated: CASSSRGGTSYEQCF.

The chain has TRBV4-3 and TRBJ1-2, with no clear D. Germline CDR1 and CDR2: LGHNA and YSLEER. The V and J ends lost 0 bases and 8 bases respectively, with 13 bases between them. This CDR3 comprises 14 residues. The CDR3 DNA follows: TGCGCCAGCAGCCAAGATCTACACGTTCAGGGCTACACCTTC. Translation: CASSQDLHVQGYTF.

There are a few counts of this clonotype. The chain recombines TRBV27 with TRBJ2-1; TRBD2 aligns across 10 bases. Germline V lookup: CDR1 MNHEY, CDR2 SMNVEV (reference sequence). The CDR3 is 14 amino acids. V trimming: 6 bases; J trimming: 5 bases; junction bases outside the gene matches: 4. The DNA for the CDR3 is TGTGCCAGCAGAAGCGGGAGGGCTAACAATGAGCAGTTCTTC. Translation: CASRSGRANNEQFF.

The genes are TRBV7-2 and TRBJ2-7, with D possibly being TRBD2 (5 bases). Trimming removed 3 bases from V and 2 bases from J, with 11 bases in between. The CDR3 sequence is 14 residues long. CDR1 is SGHTA and CDR2 is FQGNSA in the germline V gene. CDR3 region: CASSFQAETYEQYF. The CDR3, as DNA: TGTGCCAGCAGCTTTCAAGCGGAAACCTACGAGCAGTACTTC.

This clonotype was found many times. The genes are TRBV29-1 and TRBJ2-5; D is perhaps TRBD1 (5 bases). The CDR3 spans 15 residues. Per the germline V gene, CDR1 is SQVTM and CDR2 is ANQGSEA. Between the trimmed V and J ends, which lost 1 base and 1 base, there was a span of 13 bases. The CDR3 loop is CSVEGTGPSQETQYF. CDR3 sequence (DNA): TGCAGCGTTGAAGGAACAGGTCCGAGCCAAGAGACCCAGTACTTC.

This clonotype was recorded a few times. One base away lies a much larger clone, so this may be a sequencing read error. The CDR3 here is CAGSVAGTSLEQYF. DNA for the CDR3: TGTGCCGGCAGCGTCGCCGGGACTAGCCTCGAGCAGTACTTC. The genes are TRBV7-9 and TRBJ2-7, with 9 bases aligning to TRBD2. This CDR3 is 14 amino acids long. The V gene's germline CDR1 is SEHNR and CDR2 FQNEAQ (reference sequence).

On this clonotype: This likely stems from a read error, as it lies one base from a far larger clone. The chain uses TRBV7-2 and TRBJ2-5; 11 bases align to TRBD2. CDR1 is SGHTA, CDR2 FQGNSA, per germline. The CDR3 is 14 amino acids. CDR3 sequence (DNA): TGTGCCAGCAGCGTAGCGGGAGGGATAGAGACCCAGTACTTC. As protein: CASSVAGGIETQYF.

This clonotype was picked up many times. CDR3 region: CASSYSGGPYGYTF. The CDR3 DNA is TGTGCCAGCAGTTACTCTGGGGGACCCTATGGCTACACCTTC. The chain joins TRBV6-5 to TRBJ1-2; a weak D match, TRBD1 (5 bases). Trimming pared 0 bases from V and 4 bases from J, leaving 9 bases between. The CDR3 sequence is 14 residues long. Per the germline V gene, CDR1 is MNHEY and CDR2 is SVGAGI.

V is TRBV29-1 and J is TRBJ2-1; 10 bases line up with TRBD2. V lost 6 bases to trimming and J lost 0 bases; unmatched junction nucleotides: 8. Germline V CDR1 and CDR2: SQVTM, ANQGSEA. The CDR3 runs to 16 residues. This CDR3 reads CSVAGLAESSYNEQFF. In nucleotides, the CDR3 is TGCAGCGTCGCCGGACTAGCGGAAAGCTCCTACAATGAGCAGTTCTTC.